The entry below gives a single T cell receptor (beta chain) sequence along with its context. The antigen is unknown. These data are taken from a study of shared clonotypes between healthy human individuals. Study summary: A few men and a couple of women, aged 18 to 49, were donors. Donors had three CD4 naive, three CD4 memory, two CD8 naive and one CD8 memory plate apiece. Study-wide results and limits: Limitation of the genetic and exposure-history diversity represented came from the few donors.

Adult Caucasians living in Nashville, Tennessee made up all of the donors. The germline V gene encodes CDR1 ENHRY and CDR2 SYGVKD. The CDR3 loop spans 15 amino acids. Trimming cost V 4 bases and J 3 bases; bases outside gene matches: 4. Data came from immunoSEQ multiplex PCR; TCRdb stores just in-frame clones and leaves some out. This table has nearly 1 million clones, over 75% appearing once. The source material was memory CD4+ T cells sorted from blood. Subset reported: CD45RA-negative fraction. The chain joins TRBV10-3 to TRBJ2-3, with TRBD1 matching 10 bases. This sequence originates from a man aged 18 to 30 in good health. CDR3: CAISGGQGGTDTQYF. The DNA of the CDR3 is TGTGCCATCAGTGGCGGACAGGGGGGAACAGATACGCAGTATTTT.